A selection of T cell receptor beta chains follows, all from one sample in a study of regulatory T cells in long-lasting Graves disease. TCRdb reanalysed the multiplex PCR reads using MiXCR and keeps one entry per CDR3 protein. The data contain roughly 500,000 distinct CDR3 sequences, approximately 13% of them singletons. The same specimen was also included in a second study, on T cells in Graves' hyperthyroidism and ophthalmopathy.

Specimen: peripheral blood mononuclear cells (PBMCs), collected at new diagnosis, from a patient treated with antithyroid drugs. The origin of the receptors is a man younger than 45 with Graves disease. Both conserved end residues are part of each CDR3. D genes are given only for firm matches. Clone size is shown for a subset of rows, as once, few, many or a class of expanded clone.

d_gene,abundance,v_gene,j_gene,CDR3nt,CDR3aa
-,many,TRBV5-6,TRBJ1-5,TGTGCCAGCAGCCATTTGGGCCAACAGCCCCAGCATTTT,CASSHLGQQPQHF
-,many,TRBV10-2,TRBJ2-7,TGCGCCAGCAGTGAGCAAACCTACGAGCAGTACTTC,CASSEQTYEQYF
TRBD1,-,TRBV6-2/TRBV6-3,TRBJ2-7,TGTGCCAGCAGTGACTGGACAGGTTATACCAGGGGCTTC,CASSDWTGYTRGF
-,-,TRBV29-1,TRBJ2-7,TGCAGCGTTGGGGTGGGTTACCAGGGGTACGAGCAGTACTTC,CSVGVGYQGYEQYF
-,many,TRBV5-1,TRBJ2-3,TGCGCCAGCAGCTCCATGGACCGTAGCACAGATACGCAGTATTTT,CASSSMDRSTDTQYF
-,few,TRBV7-9,TRBJ2-1,TGTGCCAGCAGCTCGCGGACAGAGCTATTTTACAATGAGCAGTTCTTC,CASSSRTELFYNEQFF
-,many,TRBV6-1,TRBJ2-1,TGTGCCAGCAGGATTAGCTTGGGCTCCTACAATGAGCAGTTCTTC,CASRISLGSYNEQFF
TRBD2,many,TRBV7-9,TRBJ2-7,TGTGCCAGCAGCTTAGCCTTTCTAGCGGCCCACGAGCAGTACTTC,CASSLAFLAAHEQYF
-,many,TRBV27,TRBJ1-1,TGTGCCAGCAGTCTCACCCACAGGGACACTGAAGCTTTCTTT,CASSLTHRDTEAFF
-,-,TRBV29-1,TRBJ2-3,TGCAGCGTCGGAGAGGGAGGCACAGATACGCAGTATTTT,CSVGEGGTDTQYF
-,-,TRBV5-1,TRBJ2-2,TGCGCCAGCCGTCCAGAATGGTGGGCGACCGGGGAGCTGTTTTTT,CASRPEWWATGELFF
-,many,TRBV12-3/TRBV12-4,TRBJ1-2,TGTGCCAGCAGAAGCCACGACAGAATCAACAGCTATGGCTACACCTTC,CASRSHDRINSYGYTF
-,-,TRBV5-6,TRBJ2-1,TGTGCCAGCAGCTCCCTGCGGAGTCCCTACAATGAGCAGTTCTTC,CASSSLRSPYNEQFF
-,many,TRBV29-1,TRBJ2-5,TGCAGCGTTGCGCAGGGACAAGAGACCCAGTACTTC,CSVAQGQETQYF
-,many,TRBV5-1,TRBJ2-4,TGCGCCAGCAGCTACGAAAACATTCAGTACTTC,CASSYENIQYF
-,-,TRBV30,TRBJ2-7,TGTGCCTGGAGTGGGATACCTACCTACGAGCAGTACTTC,CAWSGIPTYEQYF
TRBD1,once,TRBV10-1,TRBJ1-1,TGCGCCAGCAGTGAGACTAGGACAGGGCACACTGAAGCTTTCTTT,CASSETRTGHTEAFF
-,many,TRBV10-2,TRBJ2-5,TGCGCCAGCAGTGAGTCGGAGGGGCTCGAGACCCAGTACTTC,CASSESEGLETQYF
TRBD2,many,TRBV20-1,TRBJ2-7,TGCAGTGCTAGTATCCCGGGAGGCGAGCAGTACTTC,CSASIPGGEQYF
TRBD2,many,TRBV29-1,TRBJ2-3,TGCAGCGTTGCTTCTAGCGGGAGCACAGATACGCAGTATTTT,CSVASSGSTDTQYF
TRBD2,many,TRBV12-3/TRBV12-4,TRBJ2-4,TGTGCCAGCAGTTCCCGGAGGACTAGCGGGAGTTCTAGCATTCAGTACTTC,CASSSRRTSGSSSIQYF
-,-,TRBV7-2,TRBJ2-4,TGTGCCAGCAGCTTAGGCGATCCAAGGAACATTCAGTACTTC,CASSLGDPRNIQYF
-,few,TRBV3-1,TRBJ1-2,TGTGCCAGCAGCCAAGGCATTCAGCCCTATGGCTACACCTTC,CASSQGIQPYGYTF
-,-,TRBV4-1,TRBJ2-2,TGCGCCAGCAGCCGCCCTCGGGGGGCTAACACCGGGGAGCTGTTTTTT,CASSRPRGANTGELFF
TRBD2,-,TRBV7-3,TRBJ2-1,TGTGCCAGCAGCTTAAGTGGGCTAGCGGGTTACAATGAGCAGTTCTTC,CASSLSGLAGYNEQFF
-,-,TRBV9,TRBJ1-1,TGTGCCAGCAGCGTAGAGTCGTCGGGGAACACTGAAGCTTTCTTT,CASSVESSGNTEAFF